The next 30 T cell receptor beta chains were all read from a single sample in a study of OX40 agonist ivuxolimab in advanced cancers. Clones were sequenced by immunoSEQ multiplex PCR, and TCRdb holds only the in-frame ones, with some missing. The top ten hold 6.5% to 7.5% of the sample, which has approximately 70,000 clones, more than 75% seen once. The sample was CD4+ or CD8+ T cells sorted from blood, taken in a trial of the OX40 agonist ivuxolimab. The source of these receptors is an adult with an advanced solid tumor such as melanoma, head and neck, liver or kidney cancer.

V and J are TRBV4-2 and TRBJ2-1; D possibly corresponds to TRBD2 (5 bases). V lost 0 bases, J lost 9 bases, and 15 bases lay in between. The CDR3 runs 15 residues. Germline lookup yields CDR1 LGHNA and CDR2 YNFKEQ. This CDR3 reads CASSQEYSRVSEQFF. CDR3 bases: TGTGCCAGCAGCCAAGAATACTCGAGGGTGTCTGAGCAGTTCTTC.

V and J are TRBV5-1 and TRBJ2-3; TRBD2 might be the D (6 bases). The CDR3 totals 14 residues. Trimming took 6 bases from V and 5 from J, leaving 16 bases between them. CDR1 SGHRS and CDR2 YFSETQ come from the germline V gene. The CDR3 region is CASMAGSAGDTQYF. The CDR3 bases are TGCGCCAGCATGGCGGGGTCCGCCGGAGATACGCAGTATTTT.

V gene TRBV6-5 combines with J gene TRBJ1-1; D is perhaps TRBD1 (5 bases). Germline-derived CDR1 and CDR2 are MNHEY and SVGAGI. The V and J ends lost 5 bases and 0 bases respectively, with 13 bases between them. The CDR3 is made up of 15 amino acids. The CDR3 region is CASSGPVDMNTEAFF. The CDR3 coding sequence is TGTGCCAGCAGTGGGCCAGTGGACATGAACACTGAAGCTTTCTTT.

DNA for the CDR3: TGTGCCAGCAGCGTAAGCTCGCGAGCTGGGGACACAGATACGCAGTATTTT. Its protein is CASSVSSRAGDTDTQYF. The chain carries TRBV9 and TRBJ2-3; no clear D. CDR3 length: 17 residues. Germline-derived CDR1 and CDR2 are SGDLS and YYNGEE. V gave up 1 base and J gave up 2 bases, with 17 bases separating them.

The chain links TRBV13 to TRBJ1-1; D gene uncertain. Germline V lookup: CDR1 PRHDT, CDR2 FYEKMQ (reference sequence). V was cut by 2 bases and J by 1 base, with 5 bases left in between. There are 13 residues in the CDR3. In DNA, the CDR3 is TGTGCCAGCAGCTTATGGAGGAACACTGAAGCTTTCTTT. This gives the protein CASSLWRNTEAFF.

The V gene is TRBV5-4, the J gene TRBJ2-3, with D perhaps matching TRBD1 (6 bases). The ends were cut back, 4 bases at V and 0 bases at J, with 12 bases in the middle. In germline, CDR1 is SGHNT, CDR2 YYREEE (reference sequence). The CDR3 runs 15 residues. CDR3 amino acids: CASSPGTLSTDTQYF. The CDR3 DNA reads as TGTGCCAGCAGCCCTGGGACACTTAGCACAGATACGCAGTATTTT.

The gene calls are TRBV5-1 and TRBJ2-2; the match to TRBD1 covers 9 bases. This CDR3 region has 19 residues. The V and J ends lost 4 bases and 6 bases, in that order; junction bases with no gene match: 19. From germline, CDR1 is SGHRS and CDR2 YFSETQ. The CDR3 region is CASSRGTGKIMVGAGELFF. The CDR3 coding sequence is TGCGCCAGCAGCCGCGGGACAGGGAAAATAATGGTTGGTGCCGGGGAGCTGTTTTTT.

The chain employs TRBV18 and TRBJ1-1, with D maybe TRBD1 (6 bases). CDR3 length: 15 amino acids. Trimming removed 4 bases from V and 1 base from J, with 13 bases in between. Germline V CDR1 and CDR2: KGHSH, LQKENI. The DNA of the CDR3 is TGTGCCAGCTCACTGACCACACAGGGGAACACTGAAGCTTTCTTT. Its protein is CASSLTTQGNTEAFF. Together with reference TRBV18 and TRBJ1-1, the CDR3 gives the full variable domain: NAGVMQNPRHLVRRRGQEARLRCSPMKGHSHVYWYRQLPEEGLKFMVYLQKENIIDESGMPKERFSAEFPKEGPSILRIQQVVRGDSAAYFCASSLTTQGNTEAFFGQGTRLTVV.

The gene calls are TRBV7-6 and TRBJ2-5; 12 nucleotides align to TRBD2. The CDR3 extends over 15 amino acids. Trimming cost V 5 bases and J 4 bases; bases outside gene matches: 5. Germline CDR1 reads SGHVS; CDR2 reads FNYEAQ. The CDR3 protein is CASSPRLAGVETQYF. The CDR3, as DNA: TGTGCCAGCAGCCCGAGACTAGCGGGGGTAGAGACCCAGTACTTC.

The V gene is TRBV7-2, the J gene TRBJ2-2; D tentatively fits TRBD1 or TRBD2 (7 bases each). The ends were cut back, 5 bases at V and 6 bases at J, with 10 bases in the middle. Per the germline V gene, CDR1 is SGHTA and CDR2 is FQGNSA. The CDR3 length is 13 residues. CDR3 coding DNA: TGTGCCAGCAGCCCAGGGGGGGCCGGGGAGCTGTTTTTT. Amino acid sequence: CASSPGGAGELFF.

This chain uses TRBV5-1 with TRBJ1-4; D not certain. This CDR3 has 15 amino acids. Germline CDR1 is SGHRS and CDR2 is YFSETQ. V lost 0 bases and J 5 bases, leaving 11 bases between the germline ends. Written as DNA, the CDR3 is TGCGCCAGCAGCTTGGGGCGGTACTCGAATGAAAAACTGTTTTTT. This gives the protein CASSLGRYSNEKLFF.

The chain recombines TRBV6-5 with TRBJ2-7, with 7 bases lining up with TRBD1. Germline CDR1 is MNHEY and CDR2 is SVGAGI. The CDR3 consists of 12 residues. V lost 11 bases, J lost 2 bases, and 6 bases stayed unmatched. CDR3 sequence reads: CASGTEAYEQYF. The CDR3 DNA reads as TGTGCCTCCGGGACAGAAGCCTACGAGCAGTACTTC.

This clone was recorded once. This chain connects TRBV27 to TRBJ2-1; the D is unclear. Trimming pared 0 bases from V and 9 bases from J, leaving 6 bases between. The CDR3 contains 12 residues. CDR1 is MNHEY and CDR2 is SMNVEV in the germline V gene (reference sequence). CDR3 residues: CASSLSDSEQFF. The CDR3 DNA sequence: TGTGCCAGCAGTTTATCTGATTCTGAGCAGTTCTTC.

The CDR3 DNA reads as TGTGCCAGCTCCCCGACGGAGGGAGCTAACTATGGCTACACCTTC. This gives the protein CASSPTEGANYGYTF. This chain joins TRBV18 and TRBJ1-2; no firm D call. The V and J ends lost 6 bases and 0 bases respectively, with 14 bases between them. The CDR3 covers 15 residues. CDR1 is KGHSH, CDR2 LQKENI, per germline.

The V gene is TRBV6-5, the J gene TRBJ1-2, with a tentative D call TRBD1 (5 bases). The CDR3 loop spans 15 amino acids. The germline gives CDR1 MNHEY, CDR2 SVGAGI. V lost 0 bases to trimming and J lost 4 bases, with 12 bases between them. This chain's CDR3 is CASSYSIGHVYGYTF. The CDR3 nucleotides read TGTGCCAGCAGTTACTCCATCGGACATGTCTATGGCTACACCTTC.

The chain couples TRBV4-3 to TRBJ2-6, with D hard to call. From germline, CDR1 is LGHNA and CDR2 YSLEER. The CDR3 consists of 16 residues. V lost 0 bases and J 3 bases, leaving 9 bases between the germline ends. This chain's CDR3 is CASSQDRAFGANVLTF. The DNA for the CDR3 is TGCGCCAGCAGCCAAGATCGGGCTTTTGGGGCCAACGTCCTGACTTTC.

This clone appeared a few times. CDR3 in amino acids: CASSEQGSAQPQHF. The CDR3 DNA sequence: TGTGCCAGCAGTGAGCAGGGTAGCGCTCAGCCCCAGCATTTT. The J gene is TRBJ1-5, the V gene TRBV6-1; the D gene is possibly TRBD1 (5 bases). V lost 3 bases, J lost 6 bases, and 12 bases lay in between. The CDR3 spans 14 residues. CDR1 is MNHNS, CDR2 SASEGT, per germline.

The gene calls are TRBV21-1 and TRBJ1-1; whether TRBD1, the table's D call, matches the DNA was not checked. TRBV21-1 is a pseudogene segment. This CDR3 contains 14 residues. The CDR3 nucleotides are TGTGCCAGCAGCACGCGCAGGGGGGATACTGAAGCTTTCTTT. It yields the protein CASSTRRGDTEAFF.

CDR3 sequence reads: CASSQFLNTEAFF. The CDR3 DNA reads TGTGCCAGCAGCCAATTTTTGAACACTGAAGCTTTCTTT. The rearrangement links TRBV5-6 to TRBJ1-1; D not resolved. This CDR3 comprises 13 residues. Trimming removed 4 bases from V and 0 bases from J, with 7 bases in between. Germline V gene data show CDR1 as SGHDT and CDR2 as YYEEEE.

The chain has TRBV7-3 and TRBJ1-2, with D maybe TRBD1 (5 bases). Deletions cut 2 bases from V and 13 bases from J, with 14 bases between. The CDR3 is 12 residues long. Germline CDR1 is SGHTA and CDR2 is FQGTGA. CDR3 nucleotides: TGTGCCAGCAGCTTAGGAAATCAGGGTTCCACCTTC. It translates to CASSLGNQGSTF.

The J gene is TRBJ1-2, the V gene TRBV19; D perhaps matches TRBD1 (6 bases). The CDR3 runs 13 residues. With 10 bases removed from V and 4 bases from J, the gap between germline ends came to 16 bases. Germline V lookup: CDR1 LNHDA, CDR2 SQIVND (reference sequence). CDR3: CATQDREVYGYTF. CDR3 nucleotides: TGTGCCACTCAGGACAGAGAAGTCTATGGCTACACCTTC.

As to this clone: At one end, the junction sequence differs from germline, possibly due to a read error. Other DNA sequences in this sample translate to the same CDR3. This chain connects TRBV29-1 to TRBJ1-2; the D is unclear. Germline V CDR1 and CDR2: SQVTM, ANQGSEA. This CDR3 region has 13 residues. The CDR3 protein is CSVEDPSNYGYTF. In DNA, the CDR3 is TGTAGCGTTGAAGATCCCAGTAACTATGGCTACACCTTC.

This clone was recorded a few times. V is TRBV18 and J is TRBJ1-2, with TRBD1 matching 7 bases. V lost 0 bases, J lost 6 bases, and 1 base stayed unmatched. CDR3 size: 13 residues. CDR1 and CDR2 from the germline V gene are KGHSH and LQKENI. The CDR3 spells CASSPPTGNGYTF. Here the CDR3 DNA reads TGTGCCAGCTCACCACCGACAGGGAATGGCTACACCTTC.

This rearrangement joins TRBV29-1 to TRBJ2-5; D not resolved. Per the germline V gene, CDR1 is SQVTM and CDR2 is ANQGSEA. The V end lost 5 bases, the J end lost 0 bases, and 10 bases lay between the germline ends. The CDR3 length is 13 residues. CDR3 sequence reads: CSVRLTYQETQYF. Here the CDR3 DNA reads TGCAGCGTTAGACTGACGTACCAAGAGACCCAGTACTTC.

The V gene is TRBV5-8, the J gene TRBJ2-7; TRBD2 is a possible D gene (7 bases). The CDR3 has 17 amino acids. Germline V lookup: CDR1 SGHTS, CDR2 YDEGEE. Deletions cut 7 bases from V and 1 base from J, with 24 bases between. CDR3: CASGGGSTSSASYEQYF. In DNA, the CDR3 is TGTGCCAGCGGGGGCGGGAGTACATCGTCGGCGTCCTACGAGCAGTACTTC.

In its sample, this clone was seen a few times. This chain connects TRBV7-9 to TRBJ2-2, with 7 bases that match TRBD1. CDR1 and CDR2 from the germline V gene are SEHNR and FQNEAQ (reference sequence). Unmatched junction bases numbered 5, after V lost 2 bases and J lost 5 bases. This CDR3 is built from 15 residues. CDR3: CASSLRQGFTGELFF. The CDR3 DNA is TGTGCCAGCAGCTTAAGACAGGGATTTACCGGGGAGCTGTTTTTT.

This sequence joins TRBV6-5 and TRBJ1-1; 7 bases match TRBD1. CDR3 size: 15 residues. Per the germline V gene, CDR1 is MNHEY and CDR2 is SVGAGI. V lost 5 bases, J lost 4 bases, and 10 bases stayed unmatched. The CDR3 protein is CASSIRGGLGTEAFF. The CDR3 nucleotides read TGTGCCAGCAGTATCAGGGGGGGCCTGGGCACTGAAGCTTTCTTT.

Turning to this clone: Within the sample, other DNA sequences also encode this same CDR3. J is TRBJ2-7 and V is TRBV27, with D tentatively TRBD2 (5 bases). V was pared by 5 bases and J by 3 bases, with 11 bases between. This CDR3 has 13 amino acids. Germline CDR1 reads MNHEY; CDR2 reads SMNVEV (reference sequence). CDR3 region: CASSPRGGYEQYF. As DNA, the CDR3 is TGTGCCAGCAGTCCCCGGGGTGGCTACGAGCAGTACTTC.

This rearrangement joins TRBV6-1 to TRBJ1-4; no reliable D call. V lost 2 bases to trimming and J lost 6 bases, with 13 bases between them. This CDR3 contains 15 residues. Germline CDR1 is MNHNS and CDR2 is SASEGT. DNA for the CDR3: TGTGCCAGCAGTGAACTCGGGCCCCCGGATGAAAAACTGTTTTTT. This gives the protein CASSELGPPDEKLFF.

The chain carries TRBV27 and TRBJ1-2, with D possibly matching TRBD1 (6 bases). CDR1 is MNHEY and CDR2 is SMNVEV in the germline V gene (reference sequence). The CDR3 totals 15 residues. Trimming stripped 6 bases from V and 7 bases from J, with 21 bases between. The CDR3: CASSALLGGATGYTF. Written as DNA, the CDR3 is TGTGCCAGCAGCGCACTATTAGGGGGTGCAACTGGCTACACCTTC.